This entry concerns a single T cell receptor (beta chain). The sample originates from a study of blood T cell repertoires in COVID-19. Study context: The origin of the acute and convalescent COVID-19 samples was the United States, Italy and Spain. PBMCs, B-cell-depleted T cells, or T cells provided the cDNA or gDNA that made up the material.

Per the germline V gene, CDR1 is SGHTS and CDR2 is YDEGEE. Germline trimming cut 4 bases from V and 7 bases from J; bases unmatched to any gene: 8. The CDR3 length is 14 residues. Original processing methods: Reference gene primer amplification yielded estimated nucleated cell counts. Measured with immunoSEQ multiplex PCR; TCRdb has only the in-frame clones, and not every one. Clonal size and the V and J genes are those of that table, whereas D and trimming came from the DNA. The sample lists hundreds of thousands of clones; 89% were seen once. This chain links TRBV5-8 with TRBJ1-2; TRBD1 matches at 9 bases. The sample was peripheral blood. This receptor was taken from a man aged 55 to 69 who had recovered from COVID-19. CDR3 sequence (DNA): TGTGCCAGCAGCGGGGACAGGGAACACCTTGGCTACACCTTC. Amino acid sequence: CASSGDREHLGYTF. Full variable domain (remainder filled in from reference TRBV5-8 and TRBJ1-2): EAGVTQSPTHLIKTRGQQATLRCSPISGHTSVYWYQQALGLGLQFLLWYDEGEERNRGNFPPRFSGRQFPNYSSELNVNALELEDSALYLCASSGDREHLGYTFGSGTRLTVV.